One TCR beta chain is described in this entry. How the authors handled the data: Reference gene primer amplification gave nucleated cell count estimates. Sequencing used immunoSEQ multiplex PCR; TCRdb keeps in-frame clones, though not all of them. The V and J calls and clone size were taken over from that table, and D and trimming were inferred from the DNA. There are roughly 130,000 clones in the sample; 87% occur only once, and 3.5% to 4.5% lies in the top ten. Germline V gives CDR1 SGHRS, CDR2 YFSETQ. This CDR3 has 16 amino acids. V was pared by 0 bases and J by 7 bases, with 7 bases of the junction left unmatched. This specimen belongs to a study of blood T cell repertoires in COVID-19. About the research overall: Acute and convalescent COVID-19 samples came from the United States, Italy and Spain. PBMCs, B-cell-depleted T cells, or T cells provided the cDNA or gDNA that made up the material.

The specimen was peripheral blood. J is TRBJ2-4 and V is TRBV5-1; 10 bases map to TRBD2. The source is a woman aged 55-70 years with acute or convalescent COVID-19. The CDR3 region is CASSLAVAGGGNIQYF. CDR3 DNA: TGCGCCAGCAGCTTGGCCGTAGCGGGAGGAGGGAACATTCAGTACTTC.